This T cell receptor beta chain was sequenced in a study of T-cell reconstitution after alpha-beta-depleted transplantation in children. The CDR3 runs 16 residues. Trimming left V 4 bases short and J 5 bases short, with 20 bases between. Ten or more counts support this clonotype. Molecular barcoding with unique molecular identifiers was used for the TCRbeta library. TCRdb reprocessed the PCR reads via MiXCR and lists one record per CDR3 protein. The table includes under 350,000 distinct CDR3 sequences, about a tenth detected once. The source is a human donor who donated a stem cell graft to a child with SCID. The chain recombines TRBV12-3 or TRBV12-4 with TRBJ2-5; D is uncertain. The sequencing used PBMCs from the stem cell graft donor, collected from the stem cell graft. CDR3 nucleotides: TGTGCCAGCAGTTCCGTGGGCCTGAGAAGATCGGAGACCCAGTACTTC. It translates to CASSSVGLRRSETQYF.